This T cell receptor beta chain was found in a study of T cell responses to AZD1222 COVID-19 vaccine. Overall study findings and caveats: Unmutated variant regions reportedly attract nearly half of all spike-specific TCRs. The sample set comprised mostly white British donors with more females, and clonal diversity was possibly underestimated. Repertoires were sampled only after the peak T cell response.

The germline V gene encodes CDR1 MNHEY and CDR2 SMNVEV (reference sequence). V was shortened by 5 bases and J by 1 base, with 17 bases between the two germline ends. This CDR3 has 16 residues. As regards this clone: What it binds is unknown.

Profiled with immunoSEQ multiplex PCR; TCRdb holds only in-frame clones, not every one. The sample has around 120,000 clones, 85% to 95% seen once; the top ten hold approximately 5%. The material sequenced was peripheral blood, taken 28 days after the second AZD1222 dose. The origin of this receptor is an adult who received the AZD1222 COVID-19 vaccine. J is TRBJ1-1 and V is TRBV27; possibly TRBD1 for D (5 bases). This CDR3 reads CASSPKWGMWNTEAFF. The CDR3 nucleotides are TGTGCCAGCAGTCCTAAATGGGGGATGTGGAACACTGAAGCTTTCTTT.